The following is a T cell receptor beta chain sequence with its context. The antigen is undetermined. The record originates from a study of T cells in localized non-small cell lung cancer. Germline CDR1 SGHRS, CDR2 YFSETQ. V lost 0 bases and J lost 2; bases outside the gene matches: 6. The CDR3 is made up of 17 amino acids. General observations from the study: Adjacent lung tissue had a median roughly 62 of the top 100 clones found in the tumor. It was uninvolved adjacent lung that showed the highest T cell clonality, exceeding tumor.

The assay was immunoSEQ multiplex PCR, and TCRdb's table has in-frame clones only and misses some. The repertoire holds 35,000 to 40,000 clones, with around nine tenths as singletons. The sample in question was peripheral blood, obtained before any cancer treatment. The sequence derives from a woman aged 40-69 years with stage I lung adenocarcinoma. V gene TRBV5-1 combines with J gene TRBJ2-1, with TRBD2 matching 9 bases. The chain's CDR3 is CASSLAPTSGTYNEQFF. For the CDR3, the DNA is TGCGCCAGCAGCTTGGCCCCGACTAGCGGCACCTACAATGAGCAGTTCTTC.